A few counts support the clone carrying this T cell receptor (beta chain). Study processing details: Cell counts per sample came from amplifying reference gene primers. TCRdb's table, derived via immunoSEQ multiplex PCR, lists solely in-frame clones and lacks some. The V and J calls and clone size are taken from that table; D and trimming were inferred from the DNA. The sample lists 100,000 or so clones; roughly 72% were seen once. In germline, CDR1 is MNHEY, CDR2 SVGAGI. The CDR3 totals 14 residues. After removal of 6 bases from V and 0 bases from J, the junction contained 4 bases not matched to a gene. This sample is drawn from a study of blood T cell repertoires in COVID-19. In the study overall: Sample material is recorded as cDNA or gDNA derived from T cells, B-cell-depleted T cells, or PBMCs.

The rearrangement links TRBV6-5 to TRBJ2-5, with 7 bases matching TRBD1. The clonotype originates from an elderly man with acute or convalescent COVID-19. Sequencing was performed on peripheral blood. The DNA of the CDR3 is TGTGCCAGCAGGCCCGACAGGGACCAAGAGACCCAGTACTTC. It encodes CASRPDRDQETQYF.